This T cell receptor (beta chain) was identified during a study of T-cell reconstitution after alpha-beta-depleted transplantation in children. Molecular barcoding with unique molecular identifiers was used for the TCRbeta library. TCRdb processed the PCR reads anew with MiXCR; each CDR3 protein has one entry. Found here are over 550,000 distinct CDR3 sequences, over 9.5% of them singletons; the top ten hold around 4%. With 6 bases clipped from V and 4 bases from J, the junction kept 10 bases outside the gene matches. CDR3 length: 16 amino acids. Germline lookup yields CDR1 KGHSH and CDR2 LQKENI. This clonotype was seen only a few times.

The source of this sequence is a human donor who donated a stem cell graft to a child with acute myeloid leukemia. The chain employs TRBV18 and TRBJ1-4, with 8 bases fitting TRBD1. Here the sequenced sample was PBMCs from the stem cell graft donor, taken from the stem cell graft. In DNA form, the CDR3 reads TGTGCCAGCTCCCCTATCCTGACAGGGGTTAATGAAAAACTGTTTTTT. It yields the protein CASSPILTGVNEKLFF.